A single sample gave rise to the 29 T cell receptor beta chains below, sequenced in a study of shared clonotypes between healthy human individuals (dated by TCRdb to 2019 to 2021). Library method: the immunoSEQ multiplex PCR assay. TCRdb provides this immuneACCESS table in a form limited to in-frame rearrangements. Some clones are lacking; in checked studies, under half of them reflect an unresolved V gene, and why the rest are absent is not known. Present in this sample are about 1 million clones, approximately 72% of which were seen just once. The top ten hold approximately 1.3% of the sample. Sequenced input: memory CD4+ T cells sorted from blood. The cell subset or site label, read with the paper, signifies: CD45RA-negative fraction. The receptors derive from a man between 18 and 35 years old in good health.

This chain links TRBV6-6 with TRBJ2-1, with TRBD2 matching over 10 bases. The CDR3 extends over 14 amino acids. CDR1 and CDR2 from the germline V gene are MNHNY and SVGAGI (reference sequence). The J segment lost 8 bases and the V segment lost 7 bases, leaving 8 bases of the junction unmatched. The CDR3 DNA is TGTGCCAGCAAAGACAGCGGGGGGGCGGATGAGCAGTTCTTC. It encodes CASKDSGGADEQFF.

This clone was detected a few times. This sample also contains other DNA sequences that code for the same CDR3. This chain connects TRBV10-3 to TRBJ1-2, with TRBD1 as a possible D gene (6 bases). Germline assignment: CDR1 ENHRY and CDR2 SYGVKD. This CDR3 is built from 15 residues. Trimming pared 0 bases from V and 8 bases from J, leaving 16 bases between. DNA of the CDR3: TGTGCCATCAGTGAGTCTCAGTACAGGGTGGCAGGCTACACCTTC. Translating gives CAISESQYRVAGYTF.

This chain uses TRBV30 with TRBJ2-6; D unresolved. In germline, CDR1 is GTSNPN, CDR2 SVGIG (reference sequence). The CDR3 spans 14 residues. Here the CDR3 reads CASGVGNGANVLTF. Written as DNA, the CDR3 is TGTGCGTCGGGCGTGGGGAATGGGGCCAACGTCCTGACTTTC.

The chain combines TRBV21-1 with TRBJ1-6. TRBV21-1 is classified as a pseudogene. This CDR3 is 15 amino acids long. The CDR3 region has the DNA TGTGCCAGCAATGTGTGTCTCTCCTATAATTCACCCCTCCACTTT. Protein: CASNVCLSYNSPLHF.

CDR3 region: CASRLAGTSGFRVSYEQYF. For the CDR3, the DNA is TGTGCCAGCAGACTGGCAGGGACTAGCGGGTTCCGCGTCTCCTACGAGCAGTACTTC. V and J are TRBV5-8 and TRBJ2-7; 12 nucleotides align to TRBD2. J lost 0 bases, V lost 5 bases, and 15 bases had no gene match. There are 19 residues in the CDR3. From germline, CDR1 is SGHTS and CDR2 YDEGEE.

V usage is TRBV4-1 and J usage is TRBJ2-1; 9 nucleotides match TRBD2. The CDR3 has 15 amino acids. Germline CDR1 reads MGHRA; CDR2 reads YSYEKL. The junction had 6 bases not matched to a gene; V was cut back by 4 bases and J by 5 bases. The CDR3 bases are TGCGCCAGCAGCCCAGCGGGGGGAAGTAACAATGAGCAGTTCTTC. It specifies CASSPAGGSNNEQFF.

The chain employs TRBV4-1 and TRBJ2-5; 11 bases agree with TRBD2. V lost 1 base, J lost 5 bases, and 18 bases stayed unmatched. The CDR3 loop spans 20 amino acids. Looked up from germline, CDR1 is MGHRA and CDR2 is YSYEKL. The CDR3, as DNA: TGCGCCAGCAGCCAAGTGATGTTAAGGGCTAGCGGGGGGTGGCGGGAGACCCAGTACTTC. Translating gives CASSQVMLRASGGWRETQYF.

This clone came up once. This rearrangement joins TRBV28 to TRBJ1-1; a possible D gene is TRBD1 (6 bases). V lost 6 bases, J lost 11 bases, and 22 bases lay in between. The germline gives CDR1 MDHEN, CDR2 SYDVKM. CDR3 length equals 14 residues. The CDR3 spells CASSPTGRTLFAFF. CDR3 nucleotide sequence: TGTGCCAGCAGCCCAACAGGGAGAACCCTTTTCGCTTTCTTT.

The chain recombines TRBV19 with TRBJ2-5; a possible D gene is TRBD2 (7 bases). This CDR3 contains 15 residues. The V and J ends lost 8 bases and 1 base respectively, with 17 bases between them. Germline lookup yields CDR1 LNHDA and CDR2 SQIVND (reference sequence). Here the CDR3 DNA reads TGTGCCAGTTCAGCCCGGGGAGGGGGCCAAGAGACCCAGTACTTC. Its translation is CASSARGGGQETQYF.

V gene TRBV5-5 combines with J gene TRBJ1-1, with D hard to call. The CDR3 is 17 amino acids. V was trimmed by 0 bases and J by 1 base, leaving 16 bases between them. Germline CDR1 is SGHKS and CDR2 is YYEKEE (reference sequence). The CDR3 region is CASSLAPLGPGNTEAFF. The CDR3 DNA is TGTGCCAGCAGCTTGGCACCTCTAGGGCCGGGGAACACTGAAGCTTTCTTT.

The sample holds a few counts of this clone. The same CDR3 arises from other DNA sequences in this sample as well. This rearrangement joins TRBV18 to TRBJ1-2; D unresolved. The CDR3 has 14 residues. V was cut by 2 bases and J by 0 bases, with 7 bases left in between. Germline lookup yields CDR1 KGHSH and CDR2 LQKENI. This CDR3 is CASSPGLANYGYTF. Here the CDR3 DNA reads TGTGCCAGCTCACCAGGGCTAGCTAACTATGGCTACACCTTC.

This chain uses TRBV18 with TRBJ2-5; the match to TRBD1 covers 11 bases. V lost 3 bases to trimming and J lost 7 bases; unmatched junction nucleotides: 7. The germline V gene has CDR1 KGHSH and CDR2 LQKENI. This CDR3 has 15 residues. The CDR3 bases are TGTGCCAGCTCACCCCCGGGACAGGGGGGAGTGACCCAGTACTTC. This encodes CASSPPGQGGVTQYF.

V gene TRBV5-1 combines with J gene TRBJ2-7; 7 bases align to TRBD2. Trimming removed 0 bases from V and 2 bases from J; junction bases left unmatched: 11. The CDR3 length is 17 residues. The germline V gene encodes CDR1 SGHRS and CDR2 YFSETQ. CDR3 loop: CASSLVGRGVIPYEQYF. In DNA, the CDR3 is TGCGCCAGCAGCTTGGTCGGTCGGGGGGTTATTCCCTACGAGCAGTACTTC.

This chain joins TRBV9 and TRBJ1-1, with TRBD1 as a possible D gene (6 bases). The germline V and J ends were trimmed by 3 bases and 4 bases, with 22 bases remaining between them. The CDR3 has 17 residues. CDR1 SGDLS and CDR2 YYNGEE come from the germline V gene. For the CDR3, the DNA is TGTGCCAGCAGCGCTGGGGAATCTGGGGGCCTGGGCACTGAAGCTTTCTTT. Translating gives CASSAGESGGLGTEAFF.

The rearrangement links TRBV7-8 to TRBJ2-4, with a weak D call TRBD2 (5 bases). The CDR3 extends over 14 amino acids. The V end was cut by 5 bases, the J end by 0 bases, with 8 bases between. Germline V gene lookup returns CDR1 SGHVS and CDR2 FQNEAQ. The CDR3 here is CASSAGLAKNIQYF. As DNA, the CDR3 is TGTGCCAGCAGCGCAGGACTAGCCAAAAACATTCAGTACTTC. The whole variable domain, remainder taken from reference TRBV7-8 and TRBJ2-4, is GAGVSQSPRYKVAKRGQDVALRCDPISGHVSLFWYQQALGQGPEFLTYFQNEAQLDKSGLPSDRFFAERPEGSVSTLKIQRTQQEDSAVYLCASSAGLAKNIQYFGAGTRLSVL.

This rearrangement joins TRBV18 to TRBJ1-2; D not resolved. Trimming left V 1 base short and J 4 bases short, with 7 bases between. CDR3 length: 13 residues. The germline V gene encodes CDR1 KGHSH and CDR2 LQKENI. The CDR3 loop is CASSPRQIYGYTF. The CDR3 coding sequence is TGTGCCAGCTCACCACGTCAGATCTATGGCTACACCTTC. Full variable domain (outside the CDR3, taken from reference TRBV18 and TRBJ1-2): NAGVMQNPRHLVRRRGQEARLRCSPMKGHSHVYWYRQLPEEGLKFMVYLQKENIIDESGMPKERFSAEFPKEGPSILRIQQVVRGDSAAYFCASSPRQIYGYTFGSGTRLTVV.

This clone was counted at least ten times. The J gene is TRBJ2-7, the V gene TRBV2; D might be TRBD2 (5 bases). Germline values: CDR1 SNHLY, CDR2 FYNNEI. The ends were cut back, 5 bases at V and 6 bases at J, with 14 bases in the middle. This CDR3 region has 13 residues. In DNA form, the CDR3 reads TGTGCCAGCAGTACCGACCGGGGTGGCGAGCAGTACTTC. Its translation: CASSTDRGGEQYF.

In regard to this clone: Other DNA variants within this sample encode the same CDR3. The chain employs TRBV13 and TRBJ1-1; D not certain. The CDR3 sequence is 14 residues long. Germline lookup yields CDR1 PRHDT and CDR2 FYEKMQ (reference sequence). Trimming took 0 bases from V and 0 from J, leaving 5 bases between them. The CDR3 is CASSLGHVNTEAFF. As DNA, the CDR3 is TGTGCCAGCAGCTTAGGACACGTGAACACTGAAGCTTTCTTT.

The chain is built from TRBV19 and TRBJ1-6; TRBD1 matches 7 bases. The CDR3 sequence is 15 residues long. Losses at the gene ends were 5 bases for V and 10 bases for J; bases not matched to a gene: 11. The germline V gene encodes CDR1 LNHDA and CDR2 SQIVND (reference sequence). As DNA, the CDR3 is TGTGCCAGTAGTCCCCAGGGGGTCTTAGGCTCACCCCTCCACTTT. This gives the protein CASSPQGVLGSPLHF.

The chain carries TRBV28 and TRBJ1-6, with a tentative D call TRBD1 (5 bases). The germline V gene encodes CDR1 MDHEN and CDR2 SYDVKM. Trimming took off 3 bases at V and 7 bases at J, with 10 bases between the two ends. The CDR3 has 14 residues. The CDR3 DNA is TGTGCCAGCAGTTTGCGCCAGGGCAATTCACCCCTCCACTTT. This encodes CASSLRQGNSPLHF.

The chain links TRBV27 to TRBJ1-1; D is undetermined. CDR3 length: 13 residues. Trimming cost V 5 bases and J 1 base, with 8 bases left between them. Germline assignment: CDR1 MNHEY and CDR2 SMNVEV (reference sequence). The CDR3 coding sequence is TGTGCCAGCAGTCGTCTGTCGAACACTGAAGCTTTCTTT. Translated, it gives CASSRLSNTEAFF.

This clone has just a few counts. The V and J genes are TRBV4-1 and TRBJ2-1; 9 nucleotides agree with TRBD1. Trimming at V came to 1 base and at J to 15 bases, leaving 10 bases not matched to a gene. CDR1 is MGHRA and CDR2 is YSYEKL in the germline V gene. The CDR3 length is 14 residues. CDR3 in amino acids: CASSQGGTGTGLFF. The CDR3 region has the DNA TGCGCCAGCAGCCAAGGGGGAACCGGGACAGGGCTGTTCTTC.

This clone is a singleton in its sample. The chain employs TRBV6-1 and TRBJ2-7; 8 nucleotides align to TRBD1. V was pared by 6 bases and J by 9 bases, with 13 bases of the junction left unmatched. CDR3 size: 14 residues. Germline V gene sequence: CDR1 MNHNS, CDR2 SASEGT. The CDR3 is CASSVRDRPRVQYF. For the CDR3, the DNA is TGTGCCAGCAGCGTTCGGGACAGGCCCAGGGTGCAGTACTTC.

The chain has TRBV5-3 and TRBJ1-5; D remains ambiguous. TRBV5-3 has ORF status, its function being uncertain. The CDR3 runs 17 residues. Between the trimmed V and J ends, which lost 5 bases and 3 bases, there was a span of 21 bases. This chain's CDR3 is CARRTIVRVYANQPQHF. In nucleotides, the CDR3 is TGTGCCAGAAGGACTATAGTGCGGGTATATGCCAATCAGCCCCAGCATTTT.

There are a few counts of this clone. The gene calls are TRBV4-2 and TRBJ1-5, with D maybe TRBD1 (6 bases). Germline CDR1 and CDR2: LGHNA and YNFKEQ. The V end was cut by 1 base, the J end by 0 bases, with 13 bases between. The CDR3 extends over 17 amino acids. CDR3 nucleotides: TGTGCCAGCAGCCAAGGGGATCAGGGGTATAGCAATCAGCCCCAGCATTTT. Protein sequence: CASSQGDQGYSNQPQHF.

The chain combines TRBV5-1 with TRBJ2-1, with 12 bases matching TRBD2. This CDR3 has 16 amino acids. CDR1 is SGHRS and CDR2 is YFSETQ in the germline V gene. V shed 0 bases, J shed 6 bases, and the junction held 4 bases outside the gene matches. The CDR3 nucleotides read TGCGCCAGCAGCTTGGGGCCTAGCGGGAGGGCCAATGAGCAGTTCTTC. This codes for CASSLGPSGRANEQFF.

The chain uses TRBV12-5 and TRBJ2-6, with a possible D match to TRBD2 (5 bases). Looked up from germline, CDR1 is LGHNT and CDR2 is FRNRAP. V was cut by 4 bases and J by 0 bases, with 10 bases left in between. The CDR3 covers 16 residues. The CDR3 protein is CASGSGLGSGANVLTF. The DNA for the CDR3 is TGTGCTAGTGGTTCGGGATTAGGCTCTGGGGCCAACGTCCTGACTTTC.

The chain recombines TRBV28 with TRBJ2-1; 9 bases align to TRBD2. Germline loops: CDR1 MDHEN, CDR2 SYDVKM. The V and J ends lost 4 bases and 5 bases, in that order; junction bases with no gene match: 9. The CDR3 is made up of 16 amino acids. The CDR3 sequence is CASSSHLAGLDNEQFF. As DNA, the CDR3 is TGTGCCAGCAGTTCCCACCTAGCGGGGTTGGACAATGAGCAGTTCTTC.

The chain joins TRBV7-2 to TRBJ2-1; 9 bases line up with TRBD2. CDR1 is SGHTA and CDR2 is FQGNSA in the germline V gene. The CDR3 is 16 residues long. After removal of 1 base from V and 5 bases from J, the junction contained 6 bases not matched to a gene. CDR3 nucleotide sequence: TGTGCCAGCAGCTTAGAAGGCGGGGGGGTACACAATGAGCAGTTCTTC. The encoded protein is CASSLEGGGVHNEQFF.